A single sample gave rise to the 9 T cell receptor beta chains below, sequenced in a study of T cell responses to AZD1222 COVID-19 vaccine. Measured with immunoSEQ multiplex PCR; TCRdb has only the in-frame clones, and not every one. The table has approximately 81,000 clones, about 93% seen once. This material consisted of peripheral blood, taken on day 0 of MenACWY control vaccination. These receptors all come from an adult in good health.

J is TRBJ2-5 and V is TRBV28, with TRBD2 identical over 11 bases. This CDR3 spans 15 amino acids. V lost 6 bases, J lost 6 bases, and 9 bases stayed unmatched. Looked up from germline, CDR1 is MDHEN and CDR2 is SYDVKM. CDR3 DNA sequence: TGTGCCAGCAGGGAAACTAGCGGGAGTGGGCAGACCCAGTACTTC. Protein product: CASRETSGSGQTQYF.

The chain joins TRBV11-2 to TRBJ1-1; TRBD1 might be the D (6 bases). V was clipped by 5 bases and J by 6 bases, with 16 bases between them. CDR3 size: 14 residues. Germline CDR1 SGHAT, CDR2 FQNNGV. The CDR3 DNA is TGTGCCAGCAGCCGCGACAGGAAGATCGCTGAAGCTTTCTTT. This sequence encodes CASSRDRKIAEAFF. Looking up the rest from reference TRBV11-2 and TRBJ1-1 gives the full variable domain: EAGVAQSPRYKIIEKRQSVAFWCNPISGHATLYWYQQILGQGPKLLIQFQNNGVVDDSQLPKDRFSAERLKGVDSTLKIQPAKLEDSAVYLCASSRDRKIAEAFFGQGTRLTVV.

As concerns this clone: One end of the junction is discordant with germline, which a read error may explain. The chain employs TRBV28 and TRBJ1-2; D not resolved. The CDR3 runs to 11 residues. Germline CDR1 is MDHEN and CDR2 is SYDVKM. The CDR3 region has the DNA TGTGCCAGCAGCCCTAATTATGGCTACACCTTC. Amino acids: CASSPNYGYTF.

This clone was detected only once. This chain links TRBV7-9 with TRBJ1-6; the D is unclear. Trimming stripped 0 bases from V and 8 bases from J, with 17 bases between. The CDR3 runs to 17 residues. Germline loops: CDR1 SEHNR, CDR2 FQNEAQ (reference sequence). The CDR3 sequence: CASSLARQAAGYSPLHF. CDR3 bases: TGTGCCAGCAGCTTAGCGCGGCAGGCAGCCGGCTATTCACCCCTCCACTTT.

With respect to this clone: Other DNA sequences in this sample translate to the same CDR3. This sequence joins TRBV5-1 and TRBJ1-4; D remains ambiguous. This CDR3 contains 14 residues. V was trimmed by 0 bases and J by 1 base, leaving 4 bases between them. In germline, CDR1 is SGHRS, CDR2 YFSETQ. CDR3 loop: CASSLGGTNEKLFF. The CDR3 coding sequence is TGCGCCAGCAGCTTGGGTGGAACTAATGAAAAACTGTTTTTT.

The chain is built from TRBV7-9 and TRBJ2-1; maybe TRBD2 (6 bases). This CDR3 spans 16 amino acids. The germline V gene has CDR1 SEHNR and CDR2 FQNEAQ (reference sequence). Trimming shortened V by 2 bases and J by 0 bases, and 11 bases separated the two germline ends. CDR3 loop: CASSLTGDSSYNEQFF. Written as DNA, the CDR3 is TGTGCCAGCAGCTTAACGGGAGACAGCTCCTACAATGAGCAGTTCTTC.

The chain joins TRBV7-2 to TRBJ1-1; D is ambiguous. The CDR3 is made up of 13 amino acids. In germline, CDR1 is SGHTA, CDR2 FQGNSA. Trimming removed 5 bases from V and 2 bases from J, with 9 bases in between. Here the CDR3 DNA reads TGTGCCAGCAGCCCAGGCAGAAACACTGAAGCTTTCTTT. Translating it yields CASSPGRNTEAFF.

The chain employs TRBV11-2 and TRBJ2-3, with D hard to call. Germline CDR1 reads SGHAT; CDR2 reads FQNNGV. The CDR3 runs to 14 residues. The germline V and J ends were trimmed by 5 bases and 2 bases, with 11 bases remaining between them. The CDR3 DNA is TGTGCCAGCAGCAGGGCGGCACTCACAGATACGCAGTATTTT. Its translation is CASSRAALTDTQYF.

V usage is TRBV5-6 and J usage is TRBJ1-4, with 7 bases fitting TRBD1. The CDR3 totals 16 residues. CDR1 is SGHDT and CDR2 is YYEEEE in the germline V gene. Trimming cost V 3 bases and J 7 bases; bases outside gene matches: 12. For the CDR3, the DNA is TGTGCCAGCAGCTCCCCGACAGGGAATGGCGGTGAAAAACTGTTTTTT. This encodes CASSSPTGNGGEKLFF.